Included here is one TCR beta chain sequence, with context. As yet, its antigen is unknown. Time point indicated: newly diagnosed GD, antithyroid drugs for less than 3 months. The TCR library was prepared using RNA isolated from PBMCs. Staff took around 9.7 milliliters of peripheral blood and put it into EDTA tubes. The source of the sample is a study of regulatory T cells in long-lasting Graves disease. Notes on the study in general: The researchers studied only peripheral blood, not thyroid tissue. For persistent Graves' patients, TCR diversity was lower than for newly diagnosed ones.

Germline V gives CDR1 SGHDT, CDR2 YYEEEE. This CDR3 is built from 13 residues. The V end lost 3 bases, the J end lost 4 bases, and 8 bases lay between the germline ends. Arm-PCR of CDR3 regions and iRepertoire HTBI primers were the basis on which TCR beta libraries were built. TCRdb called the multiplex PCR reads again in MiXCR, with one record for every CDR3 protein. The table has 500,000 to 700,000 distinct CDR3 sequences, about 16% seen once. The same data also contributed to another study, on T cells in Graves' hyperthyroidism and ophthalmopathy. As reported in that work: Those with hyperthyroidism were 18 to 65 years old, newly diagnosed, and ill for under 2 months.

The clonotype comes from a woman in her 30s with Graves disease. The specimen comprised peripheral blood mononuclear cells (PBMCs), sampled at new diagnosis, from a patient treated with antithyroid drugs. The V gene is TRBV5-6, the J gene TRBJ1-3; no firm D call. The CDR3 nucleotides are TGTGCCAGCAGCTGGACTGCAGGAAACACCATATATTTT. Translating it yields CASSWTAGNTIYF.